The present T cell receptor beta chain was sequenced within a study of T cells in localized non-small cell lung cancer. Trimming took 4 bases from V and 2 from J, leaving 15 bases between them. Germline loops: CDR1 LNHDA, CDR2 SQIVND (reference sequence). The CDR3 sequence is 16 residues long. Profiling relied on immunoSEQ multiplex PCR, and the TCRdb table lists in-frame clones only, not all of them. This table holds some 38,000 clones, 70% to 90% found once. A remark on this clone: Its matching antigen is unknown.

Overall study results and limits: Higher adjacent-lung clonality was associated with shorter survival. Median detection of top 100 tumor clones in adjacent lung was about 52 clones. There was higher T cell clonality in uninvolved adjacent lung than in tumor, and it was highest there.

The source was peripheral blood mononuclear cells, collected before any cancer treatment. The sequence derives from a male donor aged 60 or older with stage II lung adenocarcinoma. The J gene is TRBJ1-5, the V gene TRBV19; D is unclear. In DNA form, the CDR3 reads TGTGCCAGTAGTAGTGGGGATGGGCTTGGCAATCAGCCCCAGCATTTT. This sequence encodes CASSSGDGLGNQPQHF.